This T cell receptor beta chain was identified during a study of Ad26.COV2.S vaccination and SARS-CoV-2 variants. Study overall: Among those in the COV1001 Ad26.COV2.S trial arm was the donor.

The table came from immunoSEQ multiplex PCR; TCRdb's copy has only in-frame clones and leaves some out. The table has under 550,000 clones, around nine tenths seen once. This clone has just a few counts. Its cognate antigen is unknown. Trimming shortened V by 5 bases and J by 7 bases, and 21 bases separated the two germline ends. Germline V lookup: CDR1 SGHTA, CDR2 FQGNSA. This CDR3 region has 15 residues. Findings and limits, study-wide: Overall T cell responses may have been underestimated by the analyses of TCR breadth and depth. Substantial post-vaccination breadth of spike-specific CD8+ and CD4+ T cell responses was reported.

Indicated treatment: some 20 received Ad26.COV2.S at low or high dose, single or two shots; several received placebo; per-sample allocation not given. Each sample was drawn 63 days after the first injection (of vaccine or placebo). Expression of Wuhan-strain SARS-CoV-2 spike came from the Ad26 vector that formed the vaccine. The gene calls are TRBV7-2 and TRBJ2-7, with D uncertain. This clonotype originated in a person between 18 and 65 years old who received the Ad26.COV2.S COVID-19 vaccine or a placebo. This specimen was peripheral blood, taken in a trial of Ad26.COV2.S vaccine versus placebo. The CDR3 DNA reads TGTGCCAGCAGCGCCAACACGGCCAATGTTGTGGAGCAGTACTTC. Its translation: CASSANTANVVEQYF. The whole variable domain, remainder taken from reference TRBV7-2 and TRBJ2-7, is GAGVSQSPSNKVTEKGKDVELRCDPISGHTALYWYRQSLGQGLEFLIYFQGNSAPDKSGLPSDRFSAERTGGSVSTLTIQRTQQEDSAVYLCASSANTANVVEQYFGPGTRLTVT.